The clone carrying this T cell receptor (beta chain) was detected a few times. No antigen is known for it. This entry comes from a study of T cells after yellow fever vaccination. Study-wide context: Some fractions had low cell numbers, and these were prepared with SMART-Seq v4 Ultra Low Input.

Trimming took off 0 bases at V and 5 bases at J, with 13 bases between the two ends. Germline values: CDR1 LGHNA, CDR2 YSLEER. The CDR3 extends over 15 amino acids. Whole-study results and caveats: Once the booster was given, most primary-vaccination clones reappeared, at about 96% for CD4 and approximately 88% for CD8. Researchers noted that a small share of clonotypes showed up in both CD4 and CD8 compartments.

By 5'RACE template switching, TCR cDNA was produced, with a universal primer site and UMIs added in the process. Each CDR3 protein gets one entry after TCRdb re-called the 5' RACE reads with MiXCR. The sample shows around 140,000 distinct CDR3 sequences, 5% to 7.5% of them seen only once. This clonotype was sampled from a man aged 25 to 40 who received the YFV17D yellow fever vaccine. This chain links TRBV4-3 with TRBJ1-2; D is unresolved. The sequences come from CD4+ T cells sorted from PBMCs, collected 10 days after the yellow fever booster vaccination. CDR3 amino acids: CASSQEPGISYGYTF. The CDR3 DNA sequence: TGCGCCAGCAGCCAAGAACCGGGAATCTCGTATGGCTACACCTTC.